These T cell receptor beta chains were read from a single sample in a study of blood T cells in healthy people across ages. TCRdb redid the calling of the 5' RACE reads with MiXCR, one entry per CDR3 protein. The sample consists of about 620,000 distinct CDR3 sequences, 52% of them appearing once. Sequenced: blood. These receptors were obtained from a woman older than 75 in good health. Both conserved end residues are part of each CDR3. The D gene is left open where the match is weak. Size tells how often a clone was seen (once, few, many) or the class of an expanded clone, and some rows leave it out.

size	D	V	J	CDR3	DNA
many	.	TRBV20-1	TRBJ2-1	CSARDPGNEQFF	TGCAGTGCTAGAGATCCAGGCAATGAGCAGTTCTTC
.	.	TRBV2	TRBJ2-5	CASSGARQQETQYF	TGTGCCAGCAGTGGGGCGAGACAGCAAGAGACCCAGTACTTC
.	TRBD1	TRBV12-3/TRBV12-4	TRBJ2-7	CASSYGTGNEQYF	TGTGCCAGCAGTTACGGGACAGGGAACGAGCAGTACTTC
.	.	TRBV27	TRBJ2-2	CASAWGASAGELFF	TGTGCCAGCGCCTGGGGGGCGAGTGCCGGGGAGCTGTTTTTT
.	.	TRBV27	TRBJ1-6	CASSFSNYNSPLHF	TGTGCCAGCAGTTTCAGCAACTATAATTCACCCCTCCACTTT
.	.	TRBV20-1	TRBJ1-1	CSAWSGIGAFF	TGCAGTGCTTGGTCTGGGATTGGCGCTTTCTTT
.	TRBD1	TRBV7-9	TRBJ2-7	CASSSQRQGPYEQYF	TGTGCCAGCAGCTCCCAAAGACAGGGTCCCTACGAGCAGTACTTC
many	.	TRBV20-1	TRBJ1-2	CSAARTGANYGYTF	TGCAGTGCTGCCCGGACGGGAGCTAACTATGGCTACACCTTC
.	.	TRBV11-2	TRBJ2-3	CASRRYTEGTADTQYF	TGTGCCAGCAGGCGCTACACAGAAGGGACGGCAGATACGCAGTATTTT
.	.	TRBV5-1	TRBJ1-1	CASSLMGNTEAFF	TGCGCCAGCAGCCTAATGGGGAACACTGAAGCTTTCTTT
many	.	TRBV27	TRBJ1-2	CASSLSATHYYGYTF	TGTGCCAGCAGTTTATCAGCGACCCATTACTATGGCTACACCTTC
.	.	TRBV10-3	TRBJ2-3	CAINIVGSTDTQYF	TGTGCCATCAACATAGTGGGGTCCACAGATACGCAGTATTTT
.	.	TRBV20-1	TRBJ2-3	CSAPIGTSTQYF	TGCAGTGCTCCCATCGGAACTAGTACGCAGTATTTT
.	.	TRBV28	TRBJ2-5	CATHRRVQETQYF	TGTGCCACACATAGGCGCGTTCAAGAGACCCAGTACTTC
.	.	TRBV21-1	TRBJ1-2	CASSPESPHNYGYTF	TGTGCCAGCAGCCCTGAGAGCCCCCATAACTATGGCTACACCTTC
few	.	TRBV6-6	TRBJ1-5	CASSYGQFSSNQPQHF	TGTGCCAGCAGTTACGGACAATTCTCTAGCAATCAGCCCCAGCATTTT
.	TRBD1	TRBV6-5	TRBJ1-1	CASGSLTGATEAFF	TGTGCCAGCGGATCCTTGACAGGGGCCACTGAAGCTTTCTTT
.	TRBD2	TRBV27	TRBJ2-3	CASSSLSGGADTQYF	TGTGCCAGCAGTTCCCTCAGCGGGGGTGCAGATACGCAGTATTTT
.	.	TRBV5-5	TRBJ1-2	CASSLAATGGNYGYTF	TGTGCCAGCAGCTTGGCAGCAACTGGGGGAAACTATGGCTACACCTTC
.	TRBD2	TRBV3-1	TRBJ2-4	CASSQDREGAKNIQYF	TGTGCCAGCAGCCAAGATCGGGAGGGGGCCAAAAACATTCAGTACTTC
many	.	TRBV3-1	TRBJ2-1	CASSQVPGAEQFF	TGTGCCAGCAGCCAAGTACCCGGGGCTGAGCAGTTCTTC
.	TRBD2	TRBV6-6	TRBJ2-5	CASSLNSPGGTQYF	TGTGCCAGCAGCTTAAACAGCCCGGGAGGGACCCAGTACTTC
many	.	TRBV7-2	TRBJ2-1	CASSKRGFEQFF	TGTGCCAGCAGCAAGAGAGGATTTGAGCAGTTCTTC
.	TRBD2	TRBV3-1	TRBJ2-5	CASGQAGRETQYF	TGTGCCAGCGGCCAAGCGGGGAGGGAGACCCAGTACTTC
.	.	TRBV9	TRBJ2-7	CASSVASQGSHNEQYF	TGTGCCAGCAGCGTAGCTAGCCAGGGGTCCCACAATGAGCAGTACTTC
many	.	TRBV5-1	TRBJ1-2	CASSLDGNGYTF	TGCGCCAGCAGCTTGGATGGAAACGGCTACACCTTC
.	.	TRBV29-1	TRBJ2-5	CSVTWGQETQYF	TGCAGCGTTACCTGGGGCCAAGAGACCCAGTACTTC
many	TRBD1	TRBV4-2	TRBJ2-3	CASSQDWPGQGSDTQYF	TGTGCCAGCAGCCAAGATTGGCCGGGACAGGGATCAGATACGCAGTATTTT
few	.	TRBV7-2	TRBJ2-2	CASSLVHGGTGELFF	TGTGCCAGCAGCTTAGTTCATGGGGGAACCGGGGAGCTGTTTTTT
.	.	TRBV7-9	TRBJ2-7	CASSLDRAAGVHEQYF	TGTGCCAGCAGCTTAGACAGGGCGGCGGGAGTCCACGAGCAGTACTTC
.	.	TRBV6-2/TRBV6-3	TRBJ2-2	CASNRIALTGELFF	TGTGCCAGCAACAGAATAGCGTTAACCGGGGAGCTGTTTTTT
many	TRBD1	TRBV29-1	TRBJ1-4	CSVKDRVGEKLFF	TGCAGCGTTAAGGACAGGGTTGGGGAAAAACTGTTTTTT
.	.	TRBV12-3/TRBV12-4	TRBJ1-4	CASSFTGLTNEKLFF	TGTGCCAGCAGTTTTACAGGGTTAACTAATGAAAAACTGTTTTTT
many	.	TRBV12-3/TRBV12-4	TRBJ2-1	CASSLVSKFGRVARNEQFF	TGTGCCAGCAGTTTAGTGAGTAAGTTTGGCAGGGTAGCCCGAAATGAGCAGTTCTTC
.	.	TRBV9	TRBJ2-7	CASSVATRQDEQYF	TGTGCCAGCAGCGTAGCTACCAGGCAGGACGAGCAGTACTTC
many	.	TRBV27	TRBJ2-7	CASRRGLSSYEQYF	TGTGCCAGCCGTCGGGGGTTGAGCTCCTACGAGCAGTACTTC
few	.	TRBV20-1	TRBJ2-3	CSAQSPGRISPRSQYF	TGCAGTGCCCAGTCCCCAGGGAGGATTTCCCCCCGATCGCAGTATTTT
.	TRBD1	TRBV4-2	TRBJ2-7	CASSPLLDRDHEQYF	TGTGCCAGCAGCCCTCTTCTGGACAGGGACCACGAGCAGTACTTC